These T cell receptor beta chains were read from a single sample in a study of cytomegalovirus exposure and HLA in healthy donors. Assay used: immunoSEQ multiplex PCR; TCRdb lists only in-frame clones, some missing. The sample lists roughly 120,000 clones; 70% to 90% were seen once. The sequencing sample was made of PBMCs. The source of these receptors is a man aged 18-30 years in good health and CMV-seropositive. The CDR3 runs from the conserved cysteine through the conserved F or W. Size values are once, few and many counts, or a class for expanded clones, and some rows have none.

abundance	v_gene	j_gene	CDR3aa
few	TRBV12-5	TRBJ1-1	CASGLLQTAFF
NA	TRBV7-9	TRBJ2-5	CASSNHLVRTPQETQYF
NA	TRBV5-1	TRBJ1-4	CASSPNSGTNEKLFF
NA	TRBV19	TRBJ2-2	CASSPTDRGTGELFF
NA	TRBV10-3	TRBJ2-1	CAIRTGLAVYNEQFF
once	TRBV15	TRBJ2-5	CATSRDRSTQETQYF
NA	TRBV28	TRBJ1-4	CASRTGGHGEKLFF
NA	TRBV21-1	TRBJ2-5	CASSKPWTVQETQYF
NA	TRBV7-8	TRBJ1-1	CASSNRSTGGNLFEAFF
once	TRBV4-2	TRBJ2-1	CASGSRGRTYNEQFF
NA	TRBV2	TRBJ1-1	CASRIDRATEAFF
NA	TRBV5-1	TRBJ2-7	CASSLDVSSYEQYF
NA	TRBV15	TRBJ2-7	CATPPGLIDEQYF
NA	TRBV28	TRBJ1-2	CASLYRDRGRSYGYTF
once	TRBV12-5	TRBJ1-5	CASGLGHDNQPQHF
NA	TRBV2	TRBJ2-7	CASIRGNQYEQYF
NA	TRBV7-2	TRBJ1-5	CASSLEWGREQPQHF
NA	TRBV7-2	TRBJ1-5	CASSPRGQNQPQHF
NA	TRBV28	TRBJ2-7	CASRERAGGTYEQYF
NA	TRBV5-6	TRBJ2-1	CASSHPTSGGLSSYNEQFF
NA	TRBV7-2	TRBJ2-3	CASSYGLAGGLGRTDTQYF
NA	TRBV4-2	TRBJ1-4	CASSRDRLNEKLFF
NA	TRBV27	TRBJ2-1	CASSLGLAGGSYNEQFF
once	TRBV12-5	TRBJ2-1	CASGLFPKGQNNEQFF
NA	TRBV9	TRBJ2-3	CASSAYLGGDTDTQYF
NA	TRBV7-9	TRBJ1-1	CASRSRDSIADRKNTEAFF
NA	TRBV5-1	TRBJ2-5	CASSLGGGGIQETQYF
NA	TRBV7-8	TRBJ2-7	CASSLGAVSYEQYF
NA	TRBV5-6	TRBJ2-3	CASSLKLYPGNTQYF
NA	TRBV19	TRBJ1-1	CASSTLTGDWKAFF
NA	TRBV7-6	TRBJ1-1	CASSLALGQNTEAFF
once	TRBV7-9	TRBJ1-2	CASSLYPLSGAGNYGYTF
NA	TRBV25-1	TRBJ1-1	CASSVQANTEAFF
NA	TRBV30	TRBJ2-5	CAWSVGGLGETQYF
NA	TRBV2	TRBJ1-1	CASSNLGVTEAFF
NA	TRBV6-6	TRBJ1-1	CASSYNQRSTEAFF
NA	TRBV2	TRBJ1-5	CASSPQWVGGGNQPQHF
NA	TRBV5-1	TRBJ1-2	CASSSPPGQGDYGYTF
NA	TRBV28	TRBJ1-1	CASSLGVGGNTEAFF
NA	TRBV6-1	TRBJ2-7	CATKRTGSYEQYF
NA	TRBV7-9	TRBJ1-2	CASSLAMGTRGNYGYTF
NA	TRBV2	TRBJ1-2	CASSERRTPNYGYTF
NA	TRBV4-2	TRBJ2-5	CASSQVGGETQYF
NA	TRBV6-6	TRBJ1-3	CASSYSAVELGNTIYF
NA	TRBV5-6	TRBJ1-3	CASSLGIWGESGNTIYF
once	TRBV18	TRBJ1-2	CASSPGLDRTYGYTF
NA	TRBV27	TRBJ1-2	CASSLSPGTGNYGYTF
NA	TRBV13	TRBJ2-7	CASSHGQGDYEQYF
NA	TRBV10-1	TRBJ2-2	CASGTSNTGELFF
once	TRBV29-1	TRBJ2-3	CSGAGGTDTQYF
NA	TRBV11-3	TRBJ2-7	CASSPGQGREQYF
NA	TRBV1	TRBJ2-5	CTSSHSRHRVTSETQYF
NA	TRBV6-1	TRBJ1-5	CASRGDRGPNQPQHF
NA	TRBV4-1	TRBJ1-1	CASSHLKMGGTEAFF
NA	TRBV5-6	TRBJ1-2	CASSFGTEGGYTF